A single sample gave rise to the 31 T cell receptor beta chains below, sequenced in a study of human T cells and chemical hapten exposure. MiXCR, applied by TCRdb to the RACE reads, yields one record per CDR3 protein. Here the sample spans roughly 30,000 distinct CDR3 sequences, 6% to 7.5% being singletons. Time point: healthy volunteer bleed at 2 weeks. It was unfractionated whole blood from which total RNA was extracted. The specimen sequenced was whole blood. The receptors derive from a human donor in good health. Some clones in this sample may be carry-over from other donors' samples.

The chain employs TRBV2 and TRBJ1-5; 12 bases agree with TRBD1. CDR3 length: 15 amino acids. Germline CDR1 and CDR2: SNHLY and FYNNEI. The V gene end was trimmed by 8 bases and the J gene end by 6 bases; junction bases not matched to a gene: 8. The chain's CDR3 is CASGAGTGGCQPQHF. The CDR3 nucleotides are TGTGCCAGCGGTGCCGGGACAGGGGGCTGTCAGCCCCAGCATTTT.

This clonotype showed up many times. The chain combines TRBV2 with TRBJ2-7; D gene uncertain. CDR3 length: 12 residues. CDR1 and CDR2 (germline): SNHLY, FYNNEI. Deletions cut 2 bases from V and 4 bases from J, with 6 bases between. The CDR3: CASSERVYEQYF. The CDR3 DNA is TGTGCCAGCAGTGAACGGGTTTACGAGCAGTACTTC.

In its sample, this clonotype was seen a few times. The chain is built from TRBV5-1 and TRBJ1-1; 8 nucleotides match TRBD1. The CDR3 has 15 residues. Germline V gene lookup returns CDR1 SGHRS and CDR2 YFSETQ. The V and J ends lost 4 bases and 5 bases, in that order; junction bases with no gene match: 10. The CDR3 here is CASSPGQGSSTEAFF. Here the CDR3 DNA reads TGCGCCAGCAGCCCCGGACAGGGAAGCAGTACTGAAGCTTTCTTT.

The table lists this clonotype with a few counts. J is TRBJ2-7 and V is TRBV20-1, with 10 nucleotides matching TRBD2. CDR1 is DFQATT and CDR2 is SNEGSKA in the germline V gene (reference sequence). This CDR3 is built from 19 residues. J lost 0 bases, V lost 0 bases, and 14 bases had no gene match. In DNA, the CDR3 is TGCAGTGCTAGAGACGAGCTAGCGGGAGCCTACTCTAGCTCCTACGAGCAGTACTTC. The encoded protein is CSARDELAGAYSSSYEQYF.

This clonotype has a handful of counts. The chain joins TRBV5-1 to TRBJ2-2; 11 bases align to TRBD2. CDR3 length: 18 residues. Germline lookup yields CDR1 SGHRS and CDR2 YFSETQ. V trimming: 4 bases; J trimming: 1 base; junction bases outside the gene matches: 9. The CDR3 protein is CASSSSSGRFRNTGELFF. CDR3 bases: TGCGCCAGCAGCAGTTCTAGCGGGAGGTTTCGGAACACCGGGGAGCTGTTTTTT.

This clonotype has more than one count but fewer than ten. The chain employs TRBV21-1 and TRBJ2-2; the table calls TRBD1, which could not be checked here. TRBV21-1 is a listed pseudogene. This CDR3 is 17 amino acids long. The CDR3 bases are TGTGCCAGCAGCAATGGGGGGCAGGGCAGTAGCACCGGGGAGCTGTTTTTT. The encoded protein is CASSNGGQGSSTGELFF.

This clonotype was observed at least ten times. This chain's CDR3 is CSARKGVRRDNSPLHF. CDR3 nucleotides: TGCAGTGCTAGAAAGGGGGTCAGAAGAGATAATTCACCCCTCCACTTT. The V call is TRBV20-1, the J call TRBJ1-6; D might be TRBD1 (6 bases). Trimming stripped 2 bases from V and 5 bases from J, with 16 bases between. Germline-derived CDR1 and CDR2 are DFQATT and SNEGSKA (reference sequence). The CDR3 has 16 residues.

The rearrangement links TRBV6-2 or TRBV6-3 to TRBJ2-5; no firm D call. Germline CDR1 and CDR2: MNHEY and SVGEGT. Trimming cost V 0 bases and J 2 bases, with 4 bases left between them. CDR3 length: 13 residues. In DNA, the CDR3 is TGTGCCAGCAGTTACTCAGAGCAAGAGACCCAGTACTTC. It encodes CASSYSEQETQYF.

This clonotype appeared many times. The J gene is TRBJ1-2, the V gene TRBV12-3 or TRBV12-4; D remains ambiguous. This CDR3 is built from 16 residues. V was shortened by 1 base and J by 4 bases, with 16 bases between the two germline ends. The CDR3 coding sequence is TGTGCCAGCAGTTTAGGCCTTACCCTGGAGGTCTATGGCTACACCTTC. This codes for CASSLGLTLEVYGYTF.

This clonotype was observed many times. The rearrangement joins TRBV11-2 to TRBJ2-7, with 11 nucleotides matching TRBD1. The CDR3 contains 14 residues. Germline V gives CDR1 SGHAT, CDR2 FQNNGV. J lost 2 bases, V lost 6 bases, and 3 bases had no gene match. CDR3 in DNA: TGTGCCAGCAGTCGGGACAGGGGGACCTACGAGCAGTACTTC. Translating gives CASSRDRGTYEQYF.

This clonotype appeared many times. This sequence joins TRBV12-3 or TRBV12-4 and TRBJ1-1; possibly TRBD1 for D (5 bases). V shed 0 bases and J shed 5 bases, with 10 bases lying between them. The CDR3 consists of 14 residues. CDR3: CASSLAQALTEAFF. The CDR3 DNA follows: TGTGCCAGCAGTTTAGCACAGGCTTTGACTGAAGCTTTCTTT.

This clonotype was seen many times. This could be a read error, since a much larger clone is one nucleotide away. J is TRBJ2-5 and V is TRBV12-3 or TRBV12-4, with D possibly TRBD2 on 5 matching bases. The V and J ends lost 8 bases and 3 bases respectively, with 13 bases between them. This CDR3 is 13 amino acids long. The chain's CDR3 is CASGSRIKETQYF. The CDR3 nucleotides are TGTGCCAGCGGGAGTCGTATTAAAGAGACCCAGTACTTC.

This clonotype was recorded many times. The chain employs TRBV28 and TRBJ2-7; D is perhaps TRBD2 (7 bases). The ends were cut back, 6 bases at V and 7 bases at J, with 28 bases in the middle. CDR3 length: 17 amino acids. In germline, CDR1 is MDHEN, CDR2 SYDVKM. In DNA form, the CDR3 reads TGTGCCAGCAGACCCCGAGGGGACTATTTGGGGGCGTTTGAGCAGTACTTC. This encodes CASRPRGDYLGAFEQYF.

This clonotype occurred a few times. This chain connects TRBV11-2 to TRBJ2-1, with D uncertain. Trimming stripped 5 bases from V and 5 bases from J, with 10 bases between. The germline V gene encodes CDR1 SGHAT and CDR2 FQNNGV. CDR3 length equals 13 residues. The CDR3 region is CASSNKLNNEQFF. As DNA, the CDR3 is TGTGCCAGCAGCAACAAATTAAACAATGAGCAGTTCTTC.

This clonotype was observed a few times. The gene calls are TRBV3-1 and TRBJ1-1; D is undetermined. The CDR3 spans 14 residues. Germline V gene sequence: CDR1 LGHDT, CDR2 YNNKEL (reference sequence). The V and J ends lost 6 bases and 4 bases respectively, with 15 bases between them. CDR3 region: CASRPRGGITEAFF. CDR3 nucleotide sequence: TGTGCCAGCAGGCCACGAGGAGGAATCACTGAAGCTTTCTTT.

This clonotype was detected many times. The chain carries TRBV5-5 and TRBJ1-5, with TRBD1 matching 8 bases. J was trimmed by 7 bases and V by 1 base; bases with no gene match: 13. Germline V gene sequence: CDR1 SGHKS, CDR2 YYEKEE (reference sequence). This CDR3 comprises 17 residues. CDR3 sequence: CASSLKRTNRGGQPQHF. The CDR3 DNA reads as TGTGCCAGCAGCTTGAAACGTACAAACAGGGGGGGACAGCCCCAGCATTTT.

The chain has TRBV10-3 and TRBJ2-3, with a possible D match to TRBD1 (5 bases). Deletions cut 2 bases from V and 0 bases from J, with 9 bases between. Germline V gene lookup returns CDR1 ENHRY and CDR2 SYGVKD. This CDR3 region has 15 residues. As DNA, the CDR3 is TGTGCCATCAGTGAGAAGGACACTAGCACAGATACGCAGTATTTT. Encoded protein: CAISEKDTSTDTQYF.

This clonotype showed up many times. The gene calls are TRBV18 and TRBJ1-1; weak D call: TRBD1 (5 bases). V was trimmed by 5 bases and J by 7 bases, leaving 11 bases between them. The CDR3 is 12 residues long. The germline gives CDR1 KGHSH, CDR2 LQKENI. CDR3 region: CASSDGQGEAFF. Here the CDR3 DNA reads TGTGCCAGCTCAGACGGGCAGGGTGAAGCTTTCTTT.

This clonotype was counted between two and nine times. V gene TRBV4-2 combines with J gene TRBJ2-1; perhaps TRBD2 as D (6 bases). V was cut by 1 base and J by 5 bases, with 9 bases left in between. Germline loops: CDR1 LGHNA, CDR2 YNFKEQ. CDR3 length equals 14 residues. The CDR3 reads CASSQGTINNEQFF. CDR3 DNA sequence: TGTGCCAGCAGCCAAGGGACTATCAACAATGAGCAGTTCTTC.

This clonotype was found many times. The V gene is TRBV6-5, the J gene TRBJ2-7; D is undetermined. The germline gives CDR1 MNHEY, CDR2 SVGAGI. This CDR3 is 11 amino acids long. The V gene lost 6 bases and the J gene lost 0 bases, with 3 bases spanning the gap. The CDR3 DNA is TGTGCCAGCAGCCACTCCTACGAGCAGTACTTC. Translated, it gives CASSHSYEQYF.

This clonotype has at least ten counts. The CDR3 DNA reads as TGTGCCAGCAGTGGACAGGGGGATTCAGATACGCAGTATTTT. Protein product: CASSGQGDSDTQYF. The chain combines TRBV6-1 with TRBJ2-3, with 9 nucleotides matching TRBD1. The CDR3 runs to 14 residues. Germline CDR1 reads MNHNS; CDR2 reads SASEGT. V lost 4 bases, J lost 4 bases, and 3 bases stayed unmatched.

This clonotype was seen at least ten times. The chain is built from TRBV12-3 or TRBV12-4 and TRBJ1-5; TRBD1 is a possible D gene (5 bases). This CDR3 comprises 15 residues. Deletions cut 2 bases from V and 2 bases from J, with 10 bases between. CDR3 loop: CASSLQGLGNQPQHF. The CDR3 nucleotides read TGTGCCAGCAGTTTACAGGGTCTGGGCAATCAGCCCCAGCATTTT.

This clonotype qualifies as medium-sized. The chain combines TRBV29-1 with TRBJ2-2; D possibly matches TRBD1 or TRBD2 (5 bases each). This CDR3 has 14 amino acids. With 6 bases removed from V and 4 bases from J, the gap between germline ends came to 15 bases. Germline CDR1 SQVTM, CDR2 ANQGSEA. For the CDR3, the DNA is TGCAGCGTCCATCTAACTGGGGGCACCGGGGAGCTGTTTTTT. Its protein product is CSVHLTGGTGELFF.

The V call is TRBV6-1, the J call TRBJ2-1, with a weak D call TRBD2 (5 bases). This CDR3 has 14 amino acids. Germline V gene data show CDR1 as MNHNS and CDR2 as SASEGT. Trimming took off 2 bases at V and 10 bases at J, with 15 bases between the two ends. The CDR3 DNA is TGTGCCAGCAGTGAATGGCGACTACGTGGGGAGCAGTTCTTC. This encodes CASSEWRLRGEQFF.

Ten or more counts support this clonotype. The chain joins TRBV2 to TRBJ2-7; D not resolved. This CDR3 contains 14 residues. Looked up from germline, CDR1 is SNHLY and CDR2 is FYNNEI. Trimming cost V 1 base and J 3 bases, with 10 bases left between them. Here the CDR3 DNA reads TGTGCCAGCAGTGAAGTGGGGATGCTCTACGAGCAGTACTTC. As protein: CASSEVGMLYEQYF.

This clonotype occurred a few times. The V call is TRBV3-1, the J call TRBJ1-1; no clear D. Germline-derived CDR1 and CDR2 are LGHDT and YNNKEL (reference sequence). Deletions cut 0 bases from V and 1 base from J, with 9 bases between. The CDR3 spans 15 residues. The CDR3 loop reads CASSQEGLSNTEAFF. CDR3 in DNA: TGTGCCAGCAGCCAAGAAGGACTGTCGAACACTGAAGCTTTCTTT.

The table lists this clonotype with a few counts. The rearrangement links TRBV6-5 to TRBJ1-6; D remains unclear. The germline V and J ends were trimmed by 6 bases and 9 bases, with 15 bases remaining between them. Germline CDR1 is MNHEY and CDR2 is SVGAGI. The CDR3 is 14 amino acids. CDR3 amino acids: CASSSDWAGSPLHF. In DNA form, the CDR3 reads TGTGCCAGCAGCTCGGACTGGGCCGGTTCACCCCTCCACTTT.

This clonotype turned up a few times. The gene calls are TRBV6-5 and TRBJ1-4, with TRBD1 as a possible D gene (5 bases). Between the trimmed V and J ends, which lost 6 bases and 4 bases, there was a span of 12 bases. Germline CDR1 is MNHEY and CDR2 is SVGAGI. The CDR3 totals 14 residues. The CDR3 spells CASSQGRNNEKLFF. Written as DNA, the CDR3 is TGTGCCAGCAGCCAGGGAAGGAATAATGAAAAACTGTTTTTT.

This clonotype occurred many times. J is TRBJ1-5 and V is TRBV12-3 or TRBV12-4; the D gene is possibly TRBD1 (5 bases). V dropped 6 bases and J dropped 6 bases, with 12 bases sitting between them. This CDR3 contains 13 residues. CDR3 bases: TGTGCCAGCAGCCCCGACAGAATTCAGCCCCAGCATTTT. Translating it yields CASSPDRIQPQHF.

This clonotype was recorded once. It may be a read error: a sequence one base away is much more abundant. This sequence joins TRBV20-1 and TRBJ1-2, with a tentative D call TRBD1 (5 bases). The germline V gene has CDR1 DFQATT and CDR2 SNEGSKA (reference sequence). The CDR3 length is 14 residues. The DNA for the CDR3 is TGCGGTGCTAGAGTAAACCAGGGAGGATATGGCTACACCTTC. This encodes CGARVNQGGYGYTF.

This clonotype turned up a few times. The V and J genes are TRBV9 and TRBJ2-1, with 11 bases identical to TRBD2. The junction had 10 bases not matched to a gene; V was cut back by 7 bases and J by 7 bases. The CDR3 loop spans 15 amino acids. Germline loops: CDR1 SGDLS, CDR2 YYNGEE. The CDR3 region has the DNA TGTGCCAGCGAAGTAGCGGGGGGGCCAGAAAATGAGCAGTTCTTC. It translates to CASEVAGGPENEQFF. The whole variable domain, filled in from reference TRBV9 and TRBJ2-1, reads DSGVTQTPKHLITATGQRVTLRCSPRSGDLSVYWYQQSLDQGLQFLIQYYNGEERAKGNILERFSAQQFPDLHSELNLSSLELGDSALYFCASEVAGGPENEQFFGPGTRLTVL.